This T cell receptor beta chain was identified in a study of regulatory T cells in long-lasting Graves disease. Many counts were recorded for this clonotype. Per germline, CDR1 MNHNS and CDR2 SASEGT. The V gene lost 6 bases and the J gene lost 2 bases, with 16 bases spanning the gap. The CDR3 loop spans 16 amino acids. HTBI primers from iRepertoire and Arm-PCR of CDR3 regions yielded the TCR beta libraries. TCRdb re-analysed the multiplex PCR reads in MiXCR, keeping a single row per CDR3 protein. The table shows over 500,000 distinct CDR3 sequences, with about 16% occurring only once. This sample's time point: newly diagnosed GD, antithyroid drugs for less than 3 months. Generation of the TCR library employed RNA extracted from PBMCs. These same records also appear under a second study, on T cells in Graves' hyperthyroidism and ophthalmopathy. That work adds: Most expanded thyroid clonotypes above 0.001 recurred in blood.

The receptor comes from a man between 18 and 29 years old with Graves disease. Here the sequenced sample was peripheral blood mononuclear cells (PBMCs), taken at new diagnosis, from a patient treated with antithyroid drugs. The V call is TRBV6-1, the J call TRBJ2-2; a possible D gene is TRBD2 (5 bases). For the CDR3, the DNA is TGTGCCAGCAGGCCCCTAGGGAGCAGAAACACCGGGGAGCTGTTTTTT. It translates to CASRPLGSRNTGELFF.